What follows is one TCR beta chain and its context. Its antigen remains unidentified. The sample belongs to a study of T cell responses to AZD1222 COVID-19 vaccine. Findings and caveats of the study: A rise in Spike-specific TCR breadth and depth followed two AZD1222 doses.

TCRdb's copy holds only in-frame clones and misses some; the assay was immunoSEQ multiplex PCR. The table has about 120,000 clones, about 91% seen once; the top ten hold around 1.7%. Germline V lookup: CDR1 LNHNV, CDR2 YYDKDF (reference sequence). Deletions cut 0 bases from V and 6 bases from J, with 8 bases between. This CDR3 contains 14 residues. The specimen comprised peripheral blood, sampled on day 0 of AZD1222 vaccination. This receptor was taken from an adult in good health. The J gene is TRBJ2-2, the V gene TRBV15; D gene unclear. CDR3 in amino acids: CATSRDVTPGELFF. The CDR3 DNA follows: TGTGCCACCAGCAGAGATGTGACTCCCGGGGAGCTGTTTTTT.